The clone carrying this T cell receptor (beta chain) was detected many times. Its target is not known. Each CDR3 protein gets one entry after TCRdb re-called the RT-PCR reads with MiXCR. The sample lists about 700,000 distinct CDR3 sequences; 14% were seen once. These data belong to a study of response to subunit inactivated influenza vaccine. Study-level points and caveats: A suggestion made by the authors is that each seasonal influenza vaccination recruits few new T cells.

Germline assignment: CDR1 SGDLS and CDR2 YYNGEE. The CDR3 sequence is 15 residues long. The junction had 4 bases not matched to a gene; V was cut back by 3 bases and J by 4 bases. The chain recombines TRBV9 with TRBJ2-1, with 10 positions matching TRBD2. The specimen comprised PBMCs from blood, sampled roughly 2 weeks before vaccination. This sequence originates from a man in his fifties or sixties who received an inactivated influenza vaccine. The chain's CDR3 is CASSASSGGYNEQFF. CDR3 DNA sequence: TGTGCCAGCAGCGCCTCTAGCGGGGGATACAATGAGCAGTTCTTC.